A selection of T cell receptor beta chains follows, all from one sample in a study of cytomegalovirus exposure and HLA in healthy donors. Assay: immunoSEQ multiplex PCR; the TCRdb copy retains only in-frame clones and omits some. The sample lists 150,000 to 200,000 clones, about 80% seen once, with around 4.8% in the top ten. The sample comprised PBMCs. The receptors were sampled from a woman in her twenties or thirties in good health and CMV-seropositive. CDR3s include the opening cysteine and the closing phenylalanine or tryptophan. A D gene is named only where the DNA matches it firmly. Size is omitted from some rows. Given values are once, few, many or a class for expanded clones.

CSVKGGRDYGYTF TGCAGCGTTAAAGGCGGCAGGGACTATGGCTACACCTTC TRBJ1-2 once TRBV29-1 NA
CASSQEGQGSGANVLTF TGCGCCAGCAGCCAAGAGGGACAGGGCTCTGGGGCCAACGTCCTGACTTTC TRBJ2-6 few TRBV4-3 TRBD1
CASSQGVNRKTEAFF TGCGCCAGCAGCCAAGGGGTTAACAGGAAGACTGAAGCTTTCTTT TRBJ1-1 few TRBV4-1 NA
CASSWGQGGETQYF TGCGCCAGCAGCTGGGGACAGGGAGGAGAGACCCAGTACTTC TRBJ2-5 NA TRBV5-1 TRBD1
CASSEDRGTGELFF TGTGCCAGCAGTGAAGACAGGGGGACCGGGGAGCTGTTTTTT TRBJ2-2 NA TRBV2 TRBD1
CASSRPGQGGETEAFF TGTGCCAGCAGCCGACCGGGACAGGGCGGGGAGACTGAAGCTTTCTTT TRBJ1-1 NA TRBV4-2 TRBD1
CASSQDRTGGGYTF TGCGCCAGCAGCCAAGATCGGACAGGGGGTGGCTACACCTTC TRBJ1-2 few TRBV4-3 TRBD1
CASSTGGDDAFF TGTGCCAGCAGTACAGGGGGGGACGACGCTTTCTTT TRBJ1-1 NA TRBV25-1 TRBD1
CASADRVGNTIYF TGTGCCAGCGCAGACAGGGTAGGAAACACCATATATTTT TRBJ1-3 few TRBV6-1 TRBD1
CATSRESSGYEQYF TGTGCCACCAGCAGAGAGTCTAGCGGGTACGAGCAGTACTTC TRBJ2-7 NA TRBV15 TRBD2
CASSQDPAGVFGEETQYF TGCGCCAGCAGCCAAGATCCCGCGGGAGTTTTTGGTGAGGAGACCCAGTACTTC TRBJ2-5 NA TRBV4-1 TRBD2
CASRLAGVYNEQFF TGTGCCAGCAGGCTAGCGGGGGTTTACAATGAGCAGTTCTTC TRBJ2-1 NA TRBV13 TRBD2
CASSEHREETQYF TGTGCCAGCAGTGAACACAGGGAAGAGACCCAGTACTTC TRBJ2-5 NA TRBV6-1 NA
CASSLQGAGQPQHF TGTGCCAGCAGCCTCCAGGGGGCCGGACAGCCCCAGCATTTT TRBJ1-5 NA TRBV27 TRBD1
CASREDWNTEAFF TGTGCCAGCAGGGAAGACTGGAACACTGAAGCTTTCTTT TRBJ1-1 NA TRBV6-5 NA
CASSPGLPTQYF TGTGCCAGCAGCCCCGGACTGCCTACGCAGTATTTT TRBJ2-3 once TRBV7-2 NA
CASSQDPGGDVNQPQHF TGCGCCAGCAGCCAAGACCCCGGGGGGGATGTCAATCAGCCCCAGCATTTT TRBJ1-5 NA TRBV4-1 NA
CAWSPLLNTGELFF TGTGCCTGGAGTCCTCTTCTAAACACCGGGGAGCTGTTTTTT TRBJ2-2 NA TRBV30 NA
CASSIRAGSHEQYF TGTGCCAGTAGTATCAGAGCAGGGTCCCACGAGCAGTACTTC TRBJ2-7 NA TRBV19 NA
CASSPNGGSFEKLFF TGTGCCAGCAGCCCCAACGGGGGAAGTTTTGAAAAACTGTTTTTT TRBJ1-4 few TRBV6-1 NA
CASSLKTSGRNEQFF TGTGCCAGCAGCCTAAAGACTAGCGGGAGGAATGAGCAGTTCTTC TRBJ2-1 NA TRBV5-8 TRBD2
CAISSKTDNTEAFF TGTGCCATCAGTTCCAAGACAGACAACACTGAAGCTTTCTTT TRBJ1-1 NA TRBV10-3 NA
CASSLADTSNEKLFF TGTGCCAGCAGCTTGGCCGACACCTCTAATGAAAAACTGTTTTTT TRBJ1-4 NA TRBV5-6 NA
CASSYLWRDPHKADTEAFF TGTGCCAGCAGCTATTTATGGCGGGACCCTCACAAGGCGGACACTGAAGCTTTCTTT TRBJ1-1 NA TRBV7-9 NA
CASSGHMNTEAFF TGCGCCAGCTCAGGACACATGAACACTGAAGCTTTCTTT TRBJ1-1 NA TRBV10-1 NA
CASSVAPEAGNTIYF TGTGCCAGCAGCGTAGCCCCGGAGGCTGGAAACACCATATATTTT TRBJ1-3 NA TRBV9 NA
CASSQDPPGQSTDTQYF TGCGCCAGCAGCCAAGATCCCCCGGGACAGAGCACAGATACGCAGTATTTT TRBJ2-3 NA TRBV4-3 TRBD1
CASRQYNEQFF TGTGCCAGCAGACAGTACAATGAGCAGTTCTTC TRBJ2-1 few TRBV25-1 NA
CASSQDTGRYTGELFF TGCGCCAGCAGCCAAGATACAGGAAGATACACCGGGGAGCTGTTTTTT TRBJ2-2 few TRBV4-3 NA
CASSNRGDQPQHF TGTGCCAGTAGTAACCGGGGGGATCAGCCCCAGCATTTT TRBJ1-5 NA TRBV19 NA
CAIAERRDTEAFF TGTGCCATCGCTGAGCGACGGGACACTGAAGCTTTCTTT TRBJ1-1 NA TRBV10-3 NA
CASSQVSGETQYF TGCGCCAGCAGCCAAGTTAGCGGAGAGACCCAGTACTTC TRBJ2-5 once TRBV4-1 NA
CASTIDRDYNEQFF TGTGCCAGCACCATCGACAGGGATTACAATGAGCAGTTCTTC TRBJ2-1 NA TRBV6-1 TRBD1
CASKREGWGTDTQYF TGCGCCAGCAAGCGGGAGGGCTGGGGCACAGATACGCAGTATTTT TRBJ2-3 NA TRBV4-1 TRBD2
CASSQGWSSYEQYF TGTGCCAGCAGCCAAGGGTGGAGCTCCTACGAGCAGTACTTC TRBJ2-7 few TRBV4-2 NA
CASSLVVAASTDTQYF TGTGCCAGCAGCTTGGTGGTAGCTGCTAGCACAGATACGCAGTATTTT TRBJ2-3 NA TRBV5-6 NA
CASRGTSGSSYEQYF TGTGCCAGCAGGGGGACTAGCGGGAGCTCCTACGAGCAGTACTTC TRBJ2-7 NA TRBV2 TRBD2
CSVSLQGWMTDTQYF TGCAGCGTCTCACTACAGGGGTGGATGACAGATACGCAGTATTTT TRBJ2-3 NA TRBV29-1 TRBD1
CASSLNFGTSVEKLFF TGTGCCAGCAGCTTGAATTTCGGGACATCGGTGGAAAAACTGTTTTTT TRBJ1-4 NA TRBV5-6 NA
CASSWLAGSSYEQYF TGCGCCAGCAGTTGGCTAGCAGGATCCTCCTACGAGCAGTACTTC TRBJ2-7 once TRBV5-1 NA
CASSFRKPGQGNNEQFF TGTGCCAGCAGCTTTCGGAAACCGGGACAGGGAAACAATGAGCAGTTCTTC TRBJ2-1 NA TRBV11-2 TRBD1
CASSAASDDEQYF TGTGCCAGCAGTGCGGCCAGCGACGACGAGCAGTACTTC TRBJ2-7 NA TRBV6-1 NA
CAISVSGGASKNIQYF TGTGCCATCAGTGTTTCAGGGGGCGCGTCAAAAAACATTCAGTACTTC TRBJ2-4 NA TRBV10-3 TRBD1
CASSYIGTGEQYF TGTGCCAGCAGTTACATAGGGACTGGTGAGCAGTACTTC TRBJ2-7 NA TRBV6-6 NA
CASSLDLEVAYGYTF TGTGCCAGCAGCTTAGACCTGGAGGTGGCCTATGGCTACACCTTC TRBJ1-2 NA TRBV7-2 NA
CHTGEIYGYTF TGCCATACCGGGGAAATCTATGGCTACACCTTC TRBJ1-2 NA TRBV2 NA
CASSFQGSSYEQYF TGTGCCAGCAGTTTTCAGGGGAGCTCCTACGAGCAGTACTTC TRBJ2-7 NA TRBV27 NA
CASSKVPSGNQPQHF TGTGCCAGCAGCAAAGTACCATCGGGCAATCAGCCCCAGCATTTT TRBJ1-5 NA TRBV21-1 NA
CASSREFGPQHF TGTGCCAGCAGTAGGGAGTTCGGGCCCCAGCATTTT TRBJ1-5 NA TRBV6-1 NA
CASSISGFRLFF TGTGCCAGTAGTATTTCAGGCTTCAGACTGTTTTTT TRBJ1-4 NA TRBV19 NA
CASSQLSGTSAFF TGCGCCAGCAGCCAGCTCTCAGGGACTTCGGCTTTCTTT TRBJ1-1 NA TRBV4-3 NA
CASSELSVQYF TGCGCCAGCAGTGAATTATCAGTTCAGTACTTC TRBJ2-4 NA TRBV10-1 NA